This TCR beta chain was sequenced during a study of cytomegalovirus exposure and HLA in healthy donors. V gave up 5 bases and J gave up 1 base; unmatched junction bases: 10. Per germline, CDR1 SGHAT and CDR2 FQNNGV. The CDR3 is 17 residues long. This clone was found a few times. Primers: 60 Vbeta forward and 13 Jbeta reverse. Assay: immunoSEQ multiplex PCR; the TCRdb copy retains only in-frame clones and omits some. The data hold 130,000 to 150,000 clones, with roughly 70% observed a single time. The V gene is TRBV11-2, the J gene TRBJ2-5; 10 bases align to TRBD2. The sample comprised PBMCs. The sequence was collected from a man in his late teens or twenties in good health and CMV-seropositive. The CDR3 loop reads CASSPRGQRGGQETQYF. The CDR3 DNA follows: TGTGCCAGCAGCCCACGGGGGCAGCGGGGGGGCCAAGAGACCCAGTACTTC.